The 20 T cell receptor beta chains below were found in one sample sequenced in a study of a mutant IDH1 vaccine in newly diagnosed glioma (dated by TCRdb to about 2021). Library creation used the immunoSEQ multiplex PCR assay. TCRdb took this table from immuneACCESS and kept in-frame rearrangements with V and J called. Such tables lack part of the clones; where checked against another copy, unresolved V genes explain under half of the gap, and the rest is unexplained. This sample lists tens of thousands of clones; about 91% were detected once. Clones ranked in the top ten supply just over 0.55% of the sample. Which antigens these TCRs recognize remains unknown. Reading the label with the study, this specimen's time point is: week 5, during vaccination. A 20-mer mutant IDH1 peptide at 300 micrograms in Montanide made up each vaccine dose, which was injected subcutaneously together with topical imiquimod.

Here the sequenced sample was PBMCs, taken from a glioma patient whose treatment included an IDH1 peptide vaccine. The receptors stem from a woman between 50 and 59 years old with glioma.

The chain joins TRBV10-3 to TRBJ1-2, with a possible D match to TRBD1 (5 bases). The V gene's germline CDR1 is ENHRY and CDR2 SYGVKD. Between the trimmed V and J ends, which lost 6 bases and 6 bases, there was a span of 14 bases. The CDR3 spans 13 residues. The CDR3 region has the DNA TGTGCCATCAGAGTCGGGACCGCGGATGGCTACACCTTC. It encodes CAIRVGTADGYTF.

The genes are TRBV7-9 and TRBJ2-4; D unresolved. Looked up from germline, CDR1 is SEHNR and CDR2 is FQNEAQ (reference sequence). The CDR3 sequence is 17 residues long. Trimming stripped 5 bases from V and 1 base from J, with 18 bases between. CDR3 sequence reads: CASSRIWTLGAKNIQYF. The CDR3 DNA sequence: TGTGCCAGCAGCCGAATCTGGACCCTCGGGGCCAAAAACATTCAGTACTTC.

This chain uses TRBV2 with TRBJ1-2; 7 bases line up with TRBD1. The germline gives CDR1 SNHLY, CDR2 FYNNEI. The CDR3 runs 17 residues. The trim removed 7 bases at V and 2 bases at J, leaving 16 bases unmatched. The CDR3 sequence is CASMGPGGSRGNYGYTF. DNA of the CDR3: TGTGCCAGCATGGGACCAGGGGGGTCCCGGGGCAACTATGGCTACACCTTC.

The chain has TRBV9 and TRBJ1-5; tentative D call: TRBD1 (5 bases). Germline assignment: CDR1 SGDLS and CDR2 YYNGEE. The CDR3 covers 15 residues. The germline V and J ends were trimmed by 0 bases and 4 bases, with 11 bases remaining between them. For the CDR3, the DNA is TGTGCCAGCAGCGTAGACGGGGCAGAGAATCAGCCCCAGCATTTT. It codes for CASSVDGAENQPQHF.

V usage is TRBV18 and J usage is TRBJ2-1; possibly TRBD2 for D (5 bases). V was cut by 5 bases and J by 6 bases, with 8 bases left in between. Germline V gene sequence: CDR1 KGHSH, CDR2 LQKENI. The CDR3 consists of 12 residues. The CDR3 here is CASSSLANEQFF. Here the CDR3 DNA reads TGTGCCAGCTCAAGTCTAGCCAATGAGCAGTTCTTC.

This chain connects TRBV11-3 to TRBJ2-1, with 13 bases fitting TRBD2. The CDR3 runs to 15 residues. V trimming: 5 bases; J trimming: 7 bases; junction bases outside the gene matches: 5. Germline CDR1 reads SGHNT; CDR2 reads YENEEA. In DNA, the CDR3 is TGTGCCAGCAGCCCGACTAGCGGGAGGAGGAATGAGCAGTTCTTC. It is translated as CASSPTSGRRNEQFF.

The V gene is TRBV18, the J gene TRBJ1-1; D might be TRBD1 (6 bases). The CDR3 spans 15 residues. V was shortened by 5 bases and J by 0 bases, with 13 bases between the two germline ends. The germline V gene has CDR1 KGHSH and CDR2 LQKENI. DNA of the CDR3: TGTGCCAGCTCAGAGGCAGGGGCTCTGAACACTGAAGCTTTCTTT. Translation gives CASSEAGALNTEAFF.

This clone was observed a single time. The genes are TRBV10-1 and TRBJ1-2; a weak D match, TRBD1 (6 bases). The germline V and J ends were trimmed by 6 bases and 2 bases, with 10 bases remaining between them. CDR3 length: 13 residues. The germline V gene encodes CDR1 WNHNN and CDR2 SYGVQD (reference sequence). In DNA, the CDR3 is TGCGCCAGCAGCATCGACAGGAACTATGGCTACACCTTC. As protein: CASSIDRNYGYTF.

The chain employs TRBV4-1 and TRBJ2-7, with 7 bases lining up with TRBD2. The CDR3 runs 15 residues. Germline assignment: CDR1 MGHRA and CDR2 YSYEKL. V lost 4 bases and J lost 4; bases outside the gene matches: 10. This CDR3 reads CASSPQQYGRYEQYF. The DNA of the CDR3 is TGCGCCAGCAGCCCCCAGCAATACGGGAGGTACGAGCAGTACTTC.

The rearrangement joins TRBV27 to TRBJ2-5; a possible D gene is TRBD2 (5 bases). Germline-derived CDR1 and CDR2 are MNHEY and SMNVEV (reference sequence). Trimming took off 3 bases at V and 5 bases at J, with 13 bases between the two ends. CDR3 length equals 14 residues. The CDR3 region has the DNA TGTGCCAGCAGTTTCCTCGGGGAGCCGGAGACCCAGTACTTC. Translation gives CASSFLGEPETQYF.

As for this clone: Other DNA sequences of this sample code for an identical CDR3. This rearrangement joins TRBV29-1 to TRBJ1-4; TRBD1 aligns across 8 bases. The CDR3 has 13 residues. From germline, CDR1 is SQVTM and CDR2 ANQGSEA. V lost 4 bases to trimming and J lost 5 bases; unmatched junction nucleotides: 3. CDR3 in DNA: TGCAGCGTTGGTACAGGGGGGAATGAAAAACTGTTTTTT. This encodes CSVGTGGNEKLFF.

The count of this clone is one. The CDR3 loop reads CASSISRTGVETQYF. The DNA for the CDR3 is TGTGCCAGCAGCATATCAAGGACAGGGGTTGAGACCCAGTACTTC. This chain connects TRBV27 to TRBJ2-5; TRBD1 agrees at 9 bases. The CDR3 length is 15 residues. Germline V CDR1 and CDR2: MNHEY, SMNVEV (reference sequence). V shed 6 bases and J 5 bases; nucleotides not matched to a gene: 10.

The genes are TRBV30 and TRBJ1-1; D unclear. Germline V lookup: CDR1 GTSNPN, CDR2 SVGIG (reference sequence). The length of the CDR3 is 12 residues. With 2 bases removed from V and 6 bases from J, the gap between germline ends came to 10 bases. The CDR3 here is CAWSPLGSEAFF. CDR3 DNA sequence: TGTGCCTGGAGTCCCTTGGGGTCTGAAGCTTTCTTT.

The chain links TRBV6-5 to TRBJ2-7, with 7 nucleotides matching TRBD2. With V trimmed by 2 bases and J by 4 bases, 2 bases remained unmatched. This CDR3 is built from 13 residues. CDR1 is MNHEY, CDR2 SVGAGI, per germline. CDR3: CASSYVGGYEQYF. As DNA, the CDR3 is TGTGCCAGCAGTTACGTGGGAGGGTACGAGCAGTACTTC.

This clone has only one observation. V and J are TRBV28 and TRBJ1-5, with D hard to call. The CDR3 contains 13 residues. CDR1 MDHEN and CDR2 SYDVKM come from the germline V gene. The V and J ends lost 3 bases and 8 bases respectively, with 11 bases between them. The CDR3 spells CASSLVPDEPQHF. In DNA, the CDR3 is TGTGCCAGCAGTTTGGTGCCGGACGAGCCCCAGCATTTT.

This chain joins TRBV5-1 and TRBJ2-5; 9 bases align to TRBD2. The germline V gene has CDR1 SGHRS and CDR2 YFSETQ. V lost 4 bases, J lost 1 base, and 5 bases stayed unmatched. The CDR3 extends over 15 amino acids. The CDR3 DNA follows: TGCGCCAGCAGCCCCCGGACTAGCGCCCAAGAGACCCAGTACTTC. Protein sequence: CASSPRTSAQETQYF. Using reference TRBV5-1 and TRBJ2-5 for the parts outside the CDR3, the full variable domain is KAGVTQTPRYLIKTRGQQVTLSCSPISGHRSVSWYQQTPGQGLQFLFEYFSETQRNKGNFPGRFSGRQFSNSRSEMNVSTLELGDSALYLCASSPRTSAQETQYFGPGTRLLVL.

V is TRBV18 and J is TRBJ2-1; 8 bases agree with TRBD1. This CDR3 is 12 amino acids long. The ends lost 3 bases at V and 14 bases at J; junction bases unmatched: 6. Germline V gives CDR1 KGHSH, CDR2 LQKENI. This chain's CDR3 is CASSPDRGIEFF. CDR3 coding DNA: TGTGCCAGCTCACCTGACAGGGGAATTGAGTTCTTC.

V is TRBV6-6 and J is TRBJ1-1, with a tentative D call TRBD1 (6 bases). Germline V gene lookup returns CDR1 MNHNY and CDR2 SVGAGI (reference sequence). The CDR3 has 13 residues. The ends were cut back, 6 bases at V and 3 bases at J, with 11 bases in the middle. The DNA of the CDR3 is TGTGCCAGCAGGCCGAACAGGGACACTGAAGCTTTCTTT. Protein product: CASRPNRDTEAFF.

This clone was seen a single time. The DNA of the CDR3 is TGCAGCGTTGAGGCCACCGGGGGGTCAGAGGCTTTCTTT. It is translated as CSVEATGGSEAFF. The chain uses TRBV29-1 and TRBJ1-1; perhaps TRBD1 as D (5 bases). CDR3 length: 13 amino acids. Per germline, CDR1 SQVTM and CDR2 ANQGSEA. The V end was cut by 3 bases, the J end by 11 bases, with 19 bases between.

The chain carries TRBV6-5 and TRBJ1-6; D remains ambiguous. The length of the CDR3 is 16 residues. The germline gives CDR1 MNHEY, CDR2 SVGAGI. Deletions cut 0 bases from V and 3 bases from J, with 9 bases between. The CDR3 is CASSYSQQSYNSPLHF. CDR3 bases: TGTGCCAGCAGTTACTCGCAACAGAGCTATAATTCACCCCTCCACTTT.